This T cell receptor (beta chain) was captured in a study of blood T cell repertoires in COVID-19. Study overall: Sites in the United States, Italy and Spain provided acute and convalescent COVID-19 samples.

As processed by the authors: Amplification of reference gene primers was used by the study to estimate nucleated cell counts. Profiling relied on immunoSEQ multiplex PCR, and the TCRdb table lists in-frame clones only, not all of them. V, J and clone size are those of that table, while D and trimming were read from the DNA. The table has 150,000 to 200,000 clones, 89% seen once. Two negative PCRs, clearance, or symptom resolution characterized the recovered Cohort 3 donors. This TCR derives from a woman aged 18-29 years who had recovered from COVID-19. Sequences were obtained from PBMCs or T cells enriched from blood (not recorded which).

The CDR3: CASSPELGRESSFGGANVLTF. The CDR3 nucleotides read TGTGCCAGCAGCCCCGAGTTAGGGCGGGAGAGCTCTTTCGGTGGGGCCAACGTCCTGACTTTC. This chain uses TRBV3-1 (or the pseudogene TRBV3-2) with TRBJ2-6; 7 nucleotides agree with TRBD2. J was trimmed by 3 bases and V by 4 bases; bases with no gene match: 21. There are 21 residues in the CDR3. Germline assignment: CDR1 LGHDT and CDR2 YNNKEL (reference sequence).